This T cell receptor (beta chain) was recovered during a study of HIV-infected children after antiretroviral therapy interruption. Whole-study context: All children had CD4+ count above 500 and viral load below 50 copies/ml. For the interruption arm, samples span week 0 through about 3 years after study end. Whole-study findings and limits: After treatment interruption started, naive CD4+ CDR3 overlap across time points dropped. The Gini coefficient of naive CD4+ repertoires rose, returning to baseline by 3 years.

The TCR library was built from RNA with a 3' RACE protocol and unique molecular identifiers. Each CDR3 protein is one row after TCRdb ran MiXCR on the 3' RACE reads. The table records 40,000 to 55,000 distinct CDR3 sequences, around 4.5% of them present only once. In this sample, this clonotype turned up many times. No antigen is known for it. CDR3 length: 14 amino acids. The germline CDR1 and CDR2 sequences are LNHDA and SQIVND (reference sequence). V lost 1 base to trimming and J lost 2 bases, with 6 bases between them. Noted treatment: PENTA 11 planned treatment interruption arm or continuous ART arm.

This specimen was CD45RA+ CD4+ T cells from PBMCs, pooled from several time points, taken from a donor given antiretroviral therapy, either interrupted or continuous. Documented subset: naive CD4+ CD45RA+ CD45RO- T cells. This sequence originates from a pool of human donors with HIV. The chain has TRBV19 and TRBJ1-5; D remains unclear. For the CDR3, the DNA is TGTGCCAGTAGTATAGTTGGAGGCAATCAGCCCCAGCATTTT. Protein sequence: CASSIVGGNQPQHF. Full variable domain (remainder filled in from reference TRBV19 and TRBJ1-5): DGGITQSPKYLFRKEGQNVTLSCEQNLNHDAMYWYRQDPGQGLRLIYYSQIVNDFQKGDIAEGYSVSREKKESFPLTVTSAQKNPTAFYLCASSIVGGNQPQHFGDGTRLSIL.